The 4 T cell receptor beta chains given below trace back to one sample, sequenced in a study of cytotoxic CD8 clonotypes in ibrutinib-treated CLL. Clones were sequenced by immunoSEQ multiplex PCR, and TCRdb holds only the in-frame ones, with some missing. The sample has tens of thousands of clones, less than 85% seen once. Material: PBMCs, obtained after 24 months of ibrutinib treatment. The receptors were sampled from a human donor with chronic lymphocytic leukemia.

The CDR3 DNA follows: TGCGCCAGCAGCCAAGATTGGTCTAGAATAGCCAAAAACATTCAGTACTTC. It encodes CASSQDWSRIAKNIQYF. The J gene is TRBJ2-4, the V gene TRBV4-1; D gene uncertain. This CDR3 region has 17 residues. From germline, CDR1 is MGHRA and CDR2 YSYEKL. V gave up 0 bases and J gave up 0 bases, with 12 bases separating them.

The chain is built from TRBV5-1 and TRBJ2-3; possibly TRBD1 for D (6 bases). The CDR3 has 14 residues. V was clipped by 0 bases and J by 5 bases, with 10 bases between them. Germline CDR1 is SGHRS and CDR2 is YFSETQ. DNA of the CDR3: TGCGCCAGCAGCTTGGACAGGGCTGGAGATACGCAGTATTTT. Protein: CASSLDRAGDTQYF.

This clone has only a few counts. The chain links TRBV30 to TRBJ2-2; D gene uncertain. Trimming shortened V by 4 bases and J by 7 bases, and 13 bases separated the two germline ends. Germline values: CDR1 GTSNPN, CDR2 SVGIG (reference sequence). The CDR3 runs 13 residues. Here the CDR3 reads CAWNTLRFGELFF. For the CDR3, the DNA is TGTGCCTGGAACACCCTCCGTTTCGGGGAGCTGTTTTTT.

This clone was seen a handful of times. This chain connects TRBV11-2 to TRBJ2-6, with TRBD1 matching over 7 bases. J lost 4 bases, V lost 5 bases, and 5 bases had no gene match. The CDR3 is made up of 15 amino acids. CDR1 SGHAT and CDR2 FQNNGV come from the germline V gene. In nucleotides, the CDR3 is TGTGCCAGCAGCCCCAAGACAGGGGGGGCCAACGTCCTGACTTTC. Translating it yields CASSPKTGGANVLTF.